This T cell receptor (beta chain) was sequenced during a study of T cells in Graves' hyperthyroidism and ophthalmopathy. Study-level information: Peripheral blood was obtained at initial diagnosis, preceding any treatment. Study-level results: Most clonotypes expanded in the thyroid (above 0.001) were also present in blood.

RNA transcripts provided the source from which TCR beta CDR3 regions were amplified. The TCR CDR3 first-round RT-PCR relied on the HTBI primer set. Via MiXCR, TCRdb re-called the multiplex PCR reads, giving one row per CDR3 protein. Among a few hundred thousand distinct CDR3 sequences listed, about 15% were seen once. Uncontrolled infections, other autoimmune diseases, pregnancy or lactation led to exclusion of patients. The CDR3 runs to 16 residues. The V gene lost 8 bases and the J gene lost 3 bases, with 19 bases spanning the gap. Germline V gene lookup returns CDR1 MGHRA and CDR2 YSYEKL. This clonotype was seen only a few times. Its target is unknown.

The sequence came from a woman in her twenties or thirties with Graves' hyperthyroidism. The chain has TRBV4-1 and TRBJ1-4, with unresolved D. Material for sequencing was blood. Written as DNA, the CDR3 is TGCGCCAGCTCTACCATCCAGACGCCCTCTAATGAAAAACTGTTTTTT. It specifies CASSTIQTPSNEKLFF.